This note documents a single T cell receptor (beta chain) sequence. Its specificity is not known. Researchers took blood at baseline, on cycle 4 day 1, and on cycle 7 day 1. From germline, CDR1 is GTSNPN and CDR2 SVGIG (reference sequence). J lost 5 bases, V lost 2 bases, and 5 bases had no gene match. This CDR3 spans 14 amino acids. Profiled with immunoSEQ multiplex PCR; TCRdb holds only in-frame clones, not every one. The sample shows tens of thousands of clones, over 70% of them seen only once. This entry comes from a study of OX40 agonist ivuxolimab in advanced cancers. Study results and caveats: No determination was made of the antigen specificity of the expanded peripheral T cells. Doses of 0.1 to 3.0 mg/kg were accompanied by clonal expansion of CD4+ and CD8+ blood T cells by week 6.

This receptor was obtained from an adult with an advanced solid tumor such as melanoma, head and neck, liver or kidney cancer. The chain has TRBV30 and TRBJ1-4; TRBD1 matches 7 bases. The source was CD4+ or CD8+ T cells sorted from blood, collected in a trial of the OX40 agonist ivuxolimab. The CDR3 reads CAWSWRDRNEKLFF. In nucleotides, the CDR3 is TGTGCCTGGAGTTGGAGGGACAGAAATGAAAAACTGTTTTTT.